Each of the 4 T cell receptor beta chains below was sequenced from the same sample in a study of human T cells and chemical hapten exposure. TCRdb itself ran the RACE reads through MiXCR, one entry per CDR3 protein. The top ten hold over 2% of the sample, which has 190,000 or so distinct CDR3 sequences, 20% to 25% seen once. The time point is: patch test 3, about 24 weeks after DPC sensitization. Treatment specified: therapeutic diphenylcyclopropenone sensitization with weekly scalp DPC. Sequencing used whole blood, obtained in connection with sensitization to the hapten diphenylcyclopropenone (DPC). These receptors were collected from a woman aged 40 to 50 with alopecia areata. Some clones in this sample may be carry-over from other donors' samples.

The V call is TRBV5-1, the J call TRBJ2-7; D may be TRBD2 (5 bases). This CDR3 is built from 14 residues. V lost 3 bases and J lost 6, with 16 bases in between. The germline V gene has CDR1 SGHRS and CDR2 YFSETQ. CDR3 in DNA: TGCGCCAGCAGCTACTCGACTACGATAGGCGAGCAGTACTTC. Translating gives CASSYSTTIGEQYF.

This clonotype was seen many times. This sequence joins TRBV7-9 and TRBJ2-5, with D possibly TRBD2 on 6 matching bases. CDR1 and CDR2 (germline): SEHNR, FQNEAQ (reference sequence). The CDR3 totals 15 residues. Trimming pared 0 bases from V and 4 bases from J, leaving 12 bases between. CDR3: CASSLAPPGVETQYF. The CDR3 bases are TGTGCCAGCAGCTTAGCCCCCCCGGGGGTAGAGACCCAGTACTTC.

The table lists this clonotype with a few counts. This rearrangement joins TRBV12-3 or TRBV12-4 to TRBJ2-1; tentative D call: TRBD1 (6 bases). The V end lost 3 bases, the J end lost 0 bases, and 9 bases lay between the germline ends. The CDR3 totals 15 residues. Written as DNA, the CDR3 is TGTGCCAGCAGTTTTTGGGGGCCCTCCTACAATGAGCAGTTCTTC. It specifies CASSFWGPSYNEQFF.

The chain has TRBV29-1 and TRBJ1-2, with TRBD1 matching over 8 bases. Germline V CDR1 and CDR2: SQVTM, ANQGSEA. CDR3 length: 15 residues. V gave up 4 bases and J gave up 7 bases; unmatched junction bases: 14. The CDR3 nucleotides read TGCAGCGTTGTCCCGAGTCGACAGGGGTTGGCTGGCTACACCTTC. This translates into CSVVPSRQGLAGYTF. Full variable domain (rest looked up from reference TRBV29-1 and TRBJ1-2): SAVISQKPSRDICQRGTSLTIQCQVDSQVTMMFWYRQQPGQSLTLIATANQGSEATYESGFVIDKFPISRPNLTFSTLTVSNMSPEDSSIYLCSVVPSRQGLAGYTFGSGTRLTVV.